Each of the 11 T cell receptor beta chains below was sequenced from the same sample in a study of T cells after posttransplantation cyclophosphamide. Clones were read by immunoSEQ multiplex PCR, and TCRdb kept only the in-frame ones, dropping some. Listed for the sample are approximately 25,000 clones, none seen a single time. The material sequenced was PBMCs. The origin of the receptors is a woman aged 45-59 years in good health, CMV-negative, and a related stem cell transplant donor.

This clone showed up many times. This chain links TRBV9 with TRBJ1-2; 9 nucleotides align to TRBD1. Germline trimming cut 2 bases from V and 7 bases from J; bases unmatched to any gene: 9. This CDR3 spans 15 amino acids. Per germline, CDR1 SGDLS and CDR2 YYNGEE. This chain's CDR3 is CASSVNTGGLGGYTF. DNA of the CDR3: TGTGCCAGCAGCGTCAACACAGGGGGCCTGGGTGGCTACACCTTC.

This clone came up many times. The chain links TRBV27 to TRBJ2-7; a possible D gene is TRBD2 (6 bases). V was pared by 6 bases and J by 3 bases, with 15 bases between. Germline V gives CDR1 MNHEY, CDR2 SMNVEV (reference sequence). The CDR3 is 14 amino acids. CDR3 loop: CASRRRGAFYEQYF. The CDR3 nucleotides are TGTGCCAGCAGACGGCGGGGTGCGTTCTACGAGCAGTACTTC.

This clone was counted many times. V usage is TRBV28 and J usage is TRBJ1-4; no firm D call. The CDR3 covers 15 residues. The V end lost 2 bases, the J end lost 5 bases, and 12 bases lay between the germline ends. The germline gives CDR1 MDHEN, CDR2 SYDVKM. The CDR3 region has the DNA TGTGCCAGCAGTTTAATAAACGCGAAAAATGAAAAACTGTTTTTT. Translated, it gives CASSLINAKNEKLFF.

The table lists this clone with many counts. The chain employs TRBV10-2 and TRBJ2-3; 13 nucleotides line up with TRBD2. This CDR3 comprises 16 residues. Germline V gives CDR1 WSHSY, CDR2 SAAADI. Trimming cost V 0 bases and J 4 bases; bases outside gene matches: 1. The CDR3 DNA reads as TGCGCCAGCAGTGAGTCGGGACTAGCGGGACCAGATACGCAGTATTTT. Translating gives CASSESGLAGPDTQYF.

This clone was picked up many times. The V gene is TRBV28, the J gene TRBJ2-5; D is possibly TRBD1 (6 bases). V lost 9 bases and J lost 5, with 16 bases in between. Germline V gene lookup returns CDR1 MDHEN and CDR2 SYDVKM. CDR3 length: 13 residues. The chain's CDR3 is CASGVGQPETQYF. DNA for the CDR3: TGTGCCAGTGGAGTCGGACAGCCTGAGACCCAGTACTTC.

There are many counts of this clone. This chain joins TRBV11-2 and TRBJ1-2; no clear D gene. Trimming shortened V by 0 bases and J by 2 bases, and 13 bases separated the two germline ends. Germline values: CDR1 SGHAT, CDR2 FQNNGV. The CDR3 spans 16 residues. Written as DNA, the CDR3 is TGTGCCAGCAGCTTAGAAATAAGGACTACGAACTATGGCTACACCTTC. It specifies CASSLEIRTTNYGYTF. Drawing the rest from reference TRBV11-2 and TRBJ1-2, the complete variable domain is EAGVAQSPRYKIIEKRQSVAFWCNPISGHATLYWYQQILGQGPKLLIQFQNNGVVDDSQLPKDRFSAERLKGVDSTLKIQPAKLEDSAVYLCASSLEIRTTNYGYTFGSGTRLTVV.

This clone occurred many times. The chain recombines TRBV6-6 with TRBJ1-1; perhaps TRBD1 as D (6 bases). CDR1 is MNHNY, CDR2 SVGAGI, per germline (reference sequence). The length of the CDR3 is 14 residues. Trimming removed 7 bases at V and 7 bases at J, with 19 bases between. The CDR3 region has the DNA TGTGCCAGCACCCATACGGACAGTGTTTTTGAAGCTTTCTTT. Amino acid sequence: CASTHTDSVFEAFF.

In this sample, this clone turned up many times. The chain carries TRBV4-1 and TRBJ1-2; D remains ambiguous. CDR1 is MGHRA and CDR2 is YSYEKL in the germline V gene. The ends were cut back, 4 bases at V and 4 bases at J, with 13 bases in the middle. The CDR3 covers 14 residues. CDR3 DNA sequence: TGCGCCAGCAGCCCAGGTGGCGTCCGCTATGGCTACACCTTC. Translation gives CASSPGGVRYGYTF.

This clone was detected ten times or more. The chain employs TRBV4-1 and TRBJ2-3; TRBD2 matches at 8 bases. With V trimmed by 0 bases and J by 6 bases, 17 bases remained unmatched. Germline loops: CDR1 MGHRA, CDR2 YSYEKL. This CDR3 contains 19 residues. Here the CDR3 reads CASSQDPGGPNGLMDTQYF. CDR3 in DNA: TGCGCCAGCAGCCAAGATCCGGGAGGGCCTAACGGACTAATGGATACGCAGTATTTT.

In its sample, this clone was seen many times. The chain couples TRBV18 to TRBJ1-1; 10 bases align to TRBD1. Unmatched junction bases numbered 6, after V lost 5 bases and J lost 0 bases. There are 16 residues in the CDR3. Germline V gene sequence: CDR1 KGHSH, CDR2 LQKENI. CDR3 nucleotides: TGTGCCAGCTCATCCGGGACAGGGGCTATGAACACTGAAGCTTTCTTT. Translation: CASSSGTGAMNTEAFF.

In this sample, this clone turned up many times. The chain couples TRBV27 to TRBJ1-6, with a tentative D call TRBD1 (5 bases). There are 17 residues in the CDR3. CDR1 is MNHEY, CDR2 SMNVEV, per germline (reference sequence). V was cut by 3 bases and J by 10 bases, with 22 bases left in between. CDR3 sequence (DNA): TGTGCCAGCAGTTTTAAGGGCCCCAGGGATTTTGACTCACCCCTCCACTTT. Protein: CASSFKGPRDFDSPLHF.